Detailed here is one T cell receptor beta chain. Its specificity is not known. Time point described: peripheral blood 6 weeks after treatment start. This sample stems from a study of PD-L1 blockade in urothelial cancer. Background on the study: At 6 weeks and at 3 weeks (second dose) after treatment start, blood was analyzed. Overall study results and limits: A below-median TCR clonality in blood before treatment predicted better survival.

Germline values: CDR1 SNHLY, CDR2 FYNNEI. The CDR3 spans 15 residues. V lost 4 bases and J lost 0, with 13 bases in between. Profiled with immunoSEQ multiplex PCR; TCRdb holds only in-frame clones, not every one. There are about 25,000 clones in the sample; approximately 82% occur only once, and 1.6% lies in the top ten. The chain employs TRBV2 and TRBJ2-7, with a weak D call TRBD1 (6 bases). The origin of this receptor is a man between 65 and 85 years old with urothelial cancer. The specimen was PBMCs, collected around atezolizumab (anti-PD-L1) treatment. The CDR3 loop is CASSGGQLNSYEQYF. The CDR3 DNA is TGTGCCAGCAGTGGCGGACAGTTGAACTCCTACGAGCAGTACTTC.